This is a list of T cell receptor beta chains from one sample in a study of shared clonotypes between healthy human individuals. Profiled with immunoSEQ multiplex PCR; TCRdb holds only in-frame clones, not every one. The sample records fewer than 800,000 clones, 92% being singletons. The sequenced sample was naive CD8+ T cells sorted from blood. These receptors were collected from a man younger than 45 in good health. Both conserved end residues are part of each CDR3. Each record gives: clone size, J gene, D gene, V gene, CDR3 protein. D genes are given only for firm matches. Some rows have no size entry. The others give once, few or many, or a class for an expanded clone.

NA TRBJ2-1 TRBD2 TRBV19 CASSLLAESHEQFF
NA TRBJ1-3 TRBD1 TRBV9 CASSPPRQGISGNTIYF
once TRBJ2-5 NA TRBV30 CAWSVGSTQETQYF
NA TRBJ2-7 TRBD2 TRBV25-1 CASSGPRTRADEQYF
NA TRBJ2-7 TRBD2 TRBV30 CAWGGLAGGPHEQYF
NA TRBJ1-1 NA TRBV28 CASTPPGVGATEAFF
NA TRBJ2-1 NA TRBV25-1 CASSEYRDRSSYNEQFF
NA TRBJ2-7 NA TRBV7-9 CASSTPEGTYEQYF
NA TRBJ2-3 NA TRBV4-1 CASSQVGDTQYF
NA TRBJ1-2 NA TRBV28 CASGARATPGYTF
once TRBJ2-7 NA TRBV9 CASSVIKAVSSYEQYF
NA TRBJ2-7 TRBD2 TRBV29-1 CSVLGLAEISGEQYF
NA TRBJ2-1 TRBD1 TRBV7-9 CASSTTGGVSSNEQFF
NA TRBJ2-5 TRBD1 TRBV12-5 CASAWDRVGETQYF
NA TRBJ1-3 NA TRBV10-3 CAISGDGVYQQPSGNTIYF
NA TRBJ2-3 NA TRBV6-6 CASSSNPAYDTDTQYF
NA TRBJ2-2 TRBD2 TRBV7-3 CASSTSGGRTNTGELFF
NA TRBJ2-7 NA TRBV4-2 CASSQEGTSLYEQYF
NA TRBJ1-2 NA TRBV11-2 CASSSPTDRDYGYTF
NA TRBJ2-3 TRBD1 TRBV28 CASIRGWDRGTDTQYF
NA TRBJ2-7 TRBD1 TRBV27 CASSLRDRVGSEQYF
NA TRBJ2-3 NA TRBV6-5 CASTGSSDTQYF
NA TRBJ2-7 TRBD1 TRBV5-1 CASSQGDNEQYF
few TRBJ2-7 NA TRBV28 CASTQDSYEQYF
NA TRBJ2-7 NA TRBV27 CASSRPRLAGLGEQYF
NA TRBJ2-1 NA TRBV2 CASGADPADEQFF
NA TRBJ2-2 TRBD1 TRBV27 CASRTKTGLTGELFF
NA TRBJ2-1 NA TRBV13 CASSNRHQIGGAGSYNEQFF
few TRBJ1-5 TRBD1 TRBV28 CASRQTTADRPSNQPQHF
NA TRBJ2-7 TRBD2 TRBV27 CASSLGGAEQYF
NA TRBJ2-3 TRBD1 TRBV5-6 CASSGGVGQVADTQYF
NA TRBJ2-2 NA TRBV9 CASSTGTHTYTGELFF
NA TRBJ2-7 NA TRBV28 CASSPGQREQYF
NA TRBJ2-7 NA TRBV19 CASSIGDGYEQYF
NA TRBJ1-1 NA TRBV27 CASSPRLVVSEAFF
NA TRBJ2-1 TRBD2 TRBV6-6 CASSSLTSGRVDEQFF
once TRBJ2-5 TRBD1 TRBV7-9 CASSVQPRDREETQYF
NA TRBJ2-7 NA TRBV28 CASSLTTGDYEQYF
NA TRBJ2-1 NA TRBV9 CASSVEDIHMAGNEQFF
NA TRBJ2-7 TRBD2 TRBV29-1 CSVEDPSGIYEQYF
NA TRBJ2-7 TRBD2 TRBV28 CASRQSGGSREQYF
NA TRBJ2-7 NA TRBV6-6 CASKGGEQYF
once TRBJ2-1 NA TRBV7-6 CASSLAGRIEEQFF
NA TRBJ1-5 NA TRBV15 CATSSGQEGNQPQHF
few TRBJ1-1 TRBD1 TRBV7-9 CASSLGQGMTEAFF
NA TRBJ2-3 NA TRBV5-8 CASSLRGTDTQYF
NA TRBJ2-3 TRBD1 TRBV29-1 CSVEDLPLQGQKYF
NA TRBJ2-7 NA TRBV19 CASSTGIYSYEQYF
NA TRBJ2-5 NA TRBV7-8 CASSSYQGPEETQYF
NA TRBJ2-7 NA TRBV7-2 CASSPHRDFQPGFFLEQYF
NA TRBJ2-1 NA TRBV7-9 CASLKIGNEQFF
NA TRBJ2-7 NA TRBV7-9 CASSQGGEQYF
NA TRBJ2-7 NA TRBV6-5 CASSYSIRREQYF